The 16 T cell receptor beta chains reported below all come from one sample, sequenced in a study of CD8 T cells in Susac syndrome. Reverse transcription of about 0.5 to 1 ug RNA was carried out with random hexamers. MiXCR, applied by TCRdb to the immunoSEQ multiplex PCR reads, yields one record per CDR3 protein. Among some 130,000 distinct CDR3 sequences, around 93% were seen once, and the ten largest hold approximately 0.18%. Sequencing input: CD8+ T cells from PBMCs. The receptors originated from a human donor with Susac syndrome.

This chain's CDR3 is CASGLVVREPYNEQFF. The CDR3, as DNA: TGTGCTAGTGGTTTGGTGGTTCGGGAGCCCTACAATGAGCAGTTCTTC. The V gene is TRBV12-5, the J gene TRBJ2-1, with D possibly being TRBD2 (6 bases). The germline CDR1 and CDR2 sequences are LGHNT and FRNRAP. The CDR3 has 16 residues. V lost 0 bases and J lost 2, with 11 bases in between.

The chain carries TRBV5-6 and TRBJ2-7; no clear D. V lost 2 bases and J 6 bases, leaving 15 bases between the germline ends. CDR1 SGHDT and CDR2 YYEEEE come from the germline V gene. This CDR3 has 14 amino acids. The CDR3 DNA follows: TGTGCCAGCAGCTTCGGGTCACCTAAAGGCGAGCAGTACTTC. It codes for CASSFGSPKGEQYF. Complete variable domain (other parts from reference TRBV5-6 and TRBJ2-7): DAGVTQSPTHLIKTRGQQVTLRCSPKSGHDTVSWYQQALGQGPQFIFQYYEEEERQRGNFPDRFSGHQFPNYSSELNVNALLLGDSALYLCASSFGSPKGEQYFGPGTRLTVT.

As DNA, the CDR3 is TGCAGTGCTAGAGATAAAACTTACACCGGGGAGCTGTTTTTT. Residues: CSARDKTYTGELFF. This chain connects TRBV20-1 to TRBJ2-2; D unresolved. Germline V gene data show CDR1 as DFQATT and CDR2 as SNEGSKA (reference sequence). The ends were cut back, 0 bases at V and 3 bases at J, with 8 bases in the middle. The CDR3 runs to 14 residues.

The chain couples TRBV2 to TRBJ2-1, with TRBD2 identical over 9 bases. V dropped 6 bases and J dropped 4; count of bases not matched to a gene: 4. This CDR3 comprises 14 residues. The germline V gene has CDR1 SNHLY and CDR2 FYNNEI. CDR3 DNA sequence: TGTGCCAGCAGAGGGCGGGAGGGTTACAATGAGCAGTTCTTC. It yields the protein CASRGREGYNEQFF.

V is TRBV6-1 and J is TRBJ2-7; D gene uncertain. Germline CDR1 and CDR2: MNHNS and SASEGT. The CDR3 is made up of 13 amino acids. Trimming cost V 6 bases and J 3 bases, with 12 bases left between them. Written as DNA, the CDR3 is TGTGCCAGCAGCACTCACGGAAACTACGAGCAGTACTTC. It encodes CASSTHGNYEQYF.

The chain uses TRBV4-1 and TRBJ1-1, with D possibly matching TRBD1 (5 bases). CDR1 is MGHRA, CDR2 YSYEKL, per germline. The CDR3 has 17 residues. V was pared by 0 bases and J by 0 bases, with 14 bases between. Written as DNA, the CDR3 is TGCGCCAGCAGCCAAGAAGAGGGGACCTCCATGAACACTGAAGCTTTCTTT. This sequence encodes CASSQEEGTSMNTEAFF.

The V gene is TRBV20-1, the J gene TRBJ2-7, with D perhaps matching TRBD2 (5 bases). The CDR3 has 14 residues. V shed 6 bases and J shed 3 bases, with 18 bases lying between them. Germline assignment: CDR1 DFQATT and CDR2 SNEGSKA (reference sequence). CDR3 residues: CSAADQQDIYEQYF. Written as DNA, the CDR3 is TGCAGTGCAGCGGACCAACAAGATATCTACGAGCAGTACTTC.

The CDR3: CARWNVLLRPAFF. For the CDR3, the DNA is TGTGCCAGATGGAACGTTCTTTTACGGCCAGCTTTCTTT. The chain has TRBV18 and TRBJ1-1; no reliable D call. Trimming left V 9 bases short and J 10 bases short, with 21 bases between. The CDR3 totals 13 residues. The germline V gene encodes CDR1 KGHSH and CDR2 LQKENI.

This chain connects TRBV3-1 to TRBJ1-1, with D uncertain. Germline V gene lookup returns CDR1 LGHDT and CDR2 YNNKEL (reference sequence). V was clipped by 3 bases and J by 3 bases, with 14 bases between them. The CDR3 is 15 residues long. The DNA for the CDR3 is TGTGCCAGCAGCCAGGAACATACGACTTACACTGAAGCTTTCTTT. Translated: CASSQEHTTYTEAFF.

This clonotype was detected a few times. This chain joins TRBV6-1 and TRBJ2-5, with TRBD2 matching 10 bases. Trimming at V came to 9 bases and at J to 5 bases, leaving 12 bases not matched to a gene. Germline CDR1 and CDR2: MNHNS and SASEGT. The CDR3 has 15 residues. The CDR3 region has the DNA TGTGCCAGTAGACTTCTAGCGGGAGTAAGGGAGACCCAGTACTTC. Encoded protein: CASRLLAGVRETQYF.

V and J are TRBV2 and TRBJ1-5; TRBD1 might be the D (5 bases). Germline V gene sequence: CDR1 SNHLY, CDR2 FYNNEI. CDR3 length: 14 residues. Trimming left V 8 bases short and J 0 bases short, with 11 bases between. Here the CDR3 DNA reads TGTGCCAGCCGGGACGTATATAGCAATCAGCCCCAGCATTTT. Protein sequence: CASRDVYSNQPQHF.

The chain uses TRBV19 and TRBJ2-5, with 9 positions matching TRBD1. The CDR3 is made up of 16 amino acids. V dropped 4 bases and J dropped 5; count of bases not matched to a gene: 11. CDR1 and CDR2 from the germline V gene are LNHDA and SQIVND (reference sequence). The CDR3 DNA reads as TGTGCCAGTAGTACCCCCGGGACAGGGTTCGGGGAGACCCAGTACTTC. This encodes CASSTPGTGFGETQYF.

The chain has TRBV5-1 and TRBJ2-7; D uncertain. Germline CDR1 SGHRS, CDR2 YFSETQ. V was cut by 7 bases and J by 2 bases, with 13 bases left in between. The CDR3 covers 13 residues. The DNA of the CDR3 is TGCGCCAGCGCGAAACGGACGGCCTACGAGCAGTACTTC. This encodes CASAKRTAYEQYF.

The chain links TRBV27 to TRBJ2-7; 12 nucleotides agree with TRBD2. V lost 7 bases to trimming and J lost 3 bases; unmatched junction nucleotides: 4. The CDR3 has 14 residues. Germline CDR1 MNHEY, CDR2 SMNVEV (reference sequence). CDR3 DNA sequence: TGTGCCAGCACCCGACTAGCGGGAGACTACGAGCAGTACTTC. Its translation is CASTRLAGDYEQYF.

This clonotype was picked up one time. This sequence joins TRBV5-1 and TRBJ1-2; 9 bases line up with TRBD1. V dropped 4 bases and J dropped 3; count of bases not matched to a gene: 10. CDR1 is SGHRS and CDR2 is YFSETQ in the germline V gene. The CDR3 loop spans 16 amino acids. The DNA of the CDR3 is TGCGCCAGCAGCCCCACAGCACAGGGGGCTGACTATGGCTACACCTTC. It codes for CASSPTAQGADYGYTF.

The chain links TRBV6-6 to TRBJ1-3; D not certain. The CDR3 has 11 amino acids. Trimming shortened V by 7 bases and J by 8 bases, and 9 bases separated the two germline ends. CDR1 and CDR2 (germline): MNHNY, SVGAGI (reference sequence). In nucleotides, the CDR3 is TGTGCCAGCACTCCTCGGGACACCATATATTTT. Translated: CASTPRDTIYF.